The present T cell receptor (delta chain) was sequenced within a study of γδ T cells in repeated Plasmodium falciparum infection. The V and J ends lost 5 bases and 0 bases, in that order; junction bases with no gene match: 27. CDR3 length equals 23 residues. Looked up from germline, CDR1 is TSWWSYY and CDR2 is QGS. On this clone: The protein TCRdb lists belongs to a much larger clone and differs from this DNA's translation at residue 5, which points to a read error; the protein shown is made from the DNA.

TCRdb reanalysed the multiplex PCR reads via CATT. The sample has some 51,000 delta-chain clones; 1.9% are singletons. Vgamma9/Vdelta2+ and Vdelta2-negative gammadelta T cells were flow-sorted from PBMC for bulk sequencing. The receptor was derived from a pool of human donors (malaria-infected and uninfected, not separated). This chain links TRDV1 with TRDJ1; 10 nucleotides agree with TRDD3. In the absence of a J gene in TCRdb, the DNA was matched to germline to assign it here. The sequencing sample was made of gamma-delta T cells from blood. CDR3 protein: CALGPPYSSAFHRGIRYTDKLIF. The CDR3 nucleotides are TGTGCTCTTGGGCCTCCGTATAGTTCAGCCTTCCATAGGGGGATACGCTACACCGATAAACTCATCTTT.